These 5 T cell receptor beta chains originate from one sample sequenced in a study of vaccination effects on CD4 cells after COVID-19. Their target antigens are unknown. Sequenced by immunoSEQ multiplex PCR; TCRdb stores in-frame clones only, minus some. The repertoire holds 71,000 or so clones, approximately 70% seen once, with 3.5% to 4.5% in the top ten. Ahead of sequencing, the ViraFEST assay grew antigen-specific CD4+ T cells using viral peptide pools. An approximately 10-day culture period preceded the isolation of CD4+ T cells. Each vaccine recipient was nucleocapsid antibody negative and had no prior SARS-CoV-2 infection. The specimen comprised CD4+ T cells from PBMCs cultured with HCoV-OC43 spike peptides, sampled before COVID-19 vaccination. Subset specified: HCoV-OC43 spike overlapping peptide pool stimulation. These receptors came from a human donor who received a COVID-19 vaccine.

The chain carries TRBV29-1 and TRBJ1-2; the D is unclear. The CDR3 spans 12 residues. From germline, CDR1 is SQVTM and CDR2 ANQGSEA. Trimming took off 5 bases at V and 2 bases at J, with 9 bases between the two ends. CDR3 DNA sequence: TGCAGCGTTCCGGACGGGAACTATGGCTACACCTTC. Translating gives CSVPDGNYGYTF.

This clone was found once. The chain couples TRBV27 to TRBJ2-2; the D gene could be TRBD1 or TRBD2 (5 bases each). Germline V gene sequence: CDR1 MNHEY, CDR2 SMNVEV (reference sequence). CDR3 size: 15 residues. The V gene lost 0 bases and the J gene lost 1 base, with 6 bases spanning the gap. CDR3: CASSLSGRNTGELFF. In DNA form, the CDR3 reads TGTGCCAGCAGTTTATCGGGACGGAACACCGGGGAGCTGTTTTTT.

This clone has just one count. This chain links TRBV6-5 with TRBJ2-4; D unclear. The CDR3 totals 12 residues. CDR1 and CDR2 (germline): MNHEY, SVGAGI. With 7 bases removed from V and 6 bases from J, the gap between germline ends came to 10 bases. The CDR3 DNA is TGTGCCAGCAAGGCAGACCTAAACATTCAGTACTTC. This gives the protein CASKADLNIQYF.

The chain combines TRBV12-5 with TRBJ2-3; 7 positions agree with TRBD2. There are 17 residues in the CDR3. V was pared by 4 bases and J by 3 bases, with 13 bases of the junction left unmatched. Germline CDR1 and CDR2: LGHNT and FRNRAP. The CDR3 DNA follows: TGTGCTAGTGGTTGGCCCCCTCGCGGGGGAAATACAGATACGCAGTATTTT. It yields the protein CASGWPPRGGNTDTQYF.

The gene calls are TRBV5-1 and TRBJ1-1; D not resolved. This CDR3 comprises 14 residues. Germline-derived CDR1 and CDR2 are SGHRS and YFSETQ. Between the trimmed V and J ends, which lost 4 bases and 2 bases, there was a span of 12 bases. The CDR3 DNA follows: TGCGCCAGCAGCCTAATTGGGGTAAACACTGAAGCTTTCTTT. The encoded protein is CASSLIGVNTEAFF.